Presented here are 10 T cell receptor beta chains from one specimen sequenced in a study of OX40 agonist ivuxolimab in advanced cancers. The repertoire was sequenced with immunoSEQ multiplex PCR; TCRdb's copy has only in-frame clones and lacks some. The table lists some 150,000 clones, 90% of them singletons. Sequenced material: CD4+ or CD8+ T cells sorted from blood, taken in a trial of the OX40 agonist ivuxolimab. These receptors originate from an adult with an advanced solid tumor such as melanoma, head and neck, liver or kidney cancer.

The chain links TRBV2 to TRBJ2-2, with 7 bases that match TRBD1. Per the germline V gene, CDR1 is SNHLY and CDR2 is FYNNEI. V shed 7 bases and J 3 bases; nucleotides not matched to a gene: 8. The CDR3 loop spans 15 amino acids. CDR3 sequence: CASNDRARDTGELFF. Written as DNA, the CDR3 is TGTGCCAGCAATGACAGGGCTAGGGACACCGGGGAGCTGTTTTTT.

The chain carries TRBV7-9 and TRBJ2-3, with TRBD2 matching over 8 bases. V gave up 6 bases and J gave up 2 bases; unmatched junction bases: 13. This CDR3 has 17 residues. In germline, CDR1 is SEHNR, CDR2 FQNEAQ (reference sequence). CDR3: CASRKGAGAKSTDTQYF. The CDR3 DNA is TGTGCCAGCAGAAAAGGAGCGGGAGCTAAGTCCACAGATACGCAGTATTTT.

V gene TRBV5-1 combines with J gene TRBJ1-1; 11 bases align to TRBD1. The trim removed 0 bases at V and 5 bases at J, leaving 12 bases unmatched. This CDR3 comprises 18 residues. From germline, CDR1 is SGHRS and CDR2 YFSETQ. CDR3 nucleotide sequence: TGCGCCAGCAGCTTGGTTAGAGGACAGGGGGCCGAAGTGACTGAAGCTTTCTTT. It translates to CASSLVRGQGAEVTEAFF. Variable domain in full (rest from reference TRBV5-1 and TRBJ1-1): KAGVTQTPRYLIKTRGQQVTLSCSPISGHRSVSWYQQTPGQGLQFLFEYFSETQRNKGNFPGRFSGRQFSNSRSEMNVSTLELGDSALYLCASSLVRGQGAEVTEAFFGQGTRLTVV.

CDR3 sequence reads: CATRSGTFEQFF. Written as DNA, the CDR3 is TGTGCCACCCGATCGGGAACATTTGAGCAGTTCTTC. The gene calls are TRBV28 and TRBJ2-1; possible D gene TRBD2, 5 bases. There are 12 residues in the CDR3. CDR1 is MDHEN and CDR2 is SYDVKM in the germline V gene. V was trimmed by 10 bases and J by 9 bases, leaving 16 bases between them.

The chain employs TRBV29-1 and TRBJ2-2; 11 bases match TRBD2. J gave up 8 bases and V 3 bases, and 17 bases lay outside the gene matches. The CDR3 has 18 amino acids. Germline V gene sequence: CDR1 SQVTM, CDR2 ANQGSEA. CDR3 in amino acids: CSVEVLAGGPGSLGELFF. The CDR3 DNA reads TGCAGCGTTGAGGTTCTAGCGGGAGGACCTGGGTCTTTGGGGGAGCTGTTTTTT.

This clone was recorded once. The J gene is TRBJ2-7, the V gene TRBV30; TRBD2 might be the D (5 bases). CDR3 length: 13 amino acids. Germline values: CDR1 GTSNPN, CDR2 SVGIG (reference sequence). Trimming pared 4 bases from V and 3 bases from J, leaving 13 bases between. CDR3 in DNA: TGTGCCTGGACGCAGCGTGGACTCTACGAGCAGTACTTC. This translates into CAWTQRGLYEQYF.

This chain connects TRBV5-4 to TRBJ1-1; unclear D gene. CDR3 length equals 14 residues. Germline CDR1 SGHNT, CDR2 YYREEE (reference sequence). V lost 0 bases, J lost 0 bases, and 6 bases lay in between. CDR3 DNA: TGTGCCAGCAGCTTGGCAGACGTGAACACTGAAGCTTTCTTT. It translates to CASSLADVNTEAFF. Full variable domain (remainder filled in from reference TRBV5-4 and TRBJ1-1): ETGVTQSPTHLIKTRGQQVTLRCSSQSGHNTVSWYQQALGQGPQFIFQYYREEENGRGNFPPRFSGLQFPNYSSELNVNALELDDSALYLCASSLADVNTEAFFGQGTRLTVV.

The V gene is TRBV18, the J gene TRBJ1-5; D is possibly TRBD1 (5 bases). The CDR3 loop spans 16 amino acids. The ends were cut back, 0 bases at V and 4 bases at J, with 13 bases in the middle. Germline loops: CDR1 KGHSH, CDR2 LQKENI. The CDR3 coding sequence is TGTGCCAGCTCACCACCGGGCGGGGCCTCTAATCAGCCCCAGCATTTT. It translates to CASSPPGGASNQPQHF.

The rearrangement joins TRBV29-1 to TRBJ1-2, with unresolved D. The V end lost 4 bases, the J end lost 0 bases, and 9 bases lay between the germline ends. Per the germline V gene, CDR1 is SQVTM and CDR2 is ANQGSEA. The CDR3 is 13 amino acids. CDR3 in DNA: TGCAGCGTTGTAAGCACAGCTAACTATGGCTACACCTTC. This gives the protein CSVVSTANYGYTF.

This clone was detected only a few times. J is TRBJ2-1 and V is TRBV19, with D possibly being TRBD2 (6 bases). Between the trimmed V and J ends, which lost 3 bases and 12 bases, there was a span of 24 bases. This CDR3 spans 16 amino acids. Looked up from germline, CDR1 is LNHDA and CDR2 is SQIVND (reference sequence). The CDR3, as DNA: TGTGCCAGTAGTATCCCCGGCGGGACCCTCTTTACAGGGCAGTTCTTC. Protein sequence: CASSIPGGTLFTGQFF.